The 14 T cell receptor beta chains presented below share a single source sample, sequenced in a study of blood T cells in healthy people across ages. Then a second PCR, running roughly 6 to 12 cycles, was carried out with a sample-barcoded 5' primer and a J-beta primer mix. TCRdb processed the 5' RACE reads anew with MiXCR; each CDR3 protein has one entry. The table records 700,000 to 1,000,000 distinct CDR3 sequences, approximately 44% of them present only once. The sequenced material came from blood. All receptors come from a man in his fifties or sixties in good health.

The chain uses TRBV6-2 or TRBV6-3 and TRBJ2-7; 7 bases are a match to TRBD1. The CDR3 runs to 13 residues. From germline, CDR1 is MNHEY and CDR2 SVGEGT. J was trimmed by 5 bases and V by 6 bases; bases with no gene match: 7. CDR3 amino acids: CASREQGKNEQYF. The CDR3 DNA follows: TGTGCCAGCAGAGAACAGGGGAAGAACGAGCAGTACTTC.

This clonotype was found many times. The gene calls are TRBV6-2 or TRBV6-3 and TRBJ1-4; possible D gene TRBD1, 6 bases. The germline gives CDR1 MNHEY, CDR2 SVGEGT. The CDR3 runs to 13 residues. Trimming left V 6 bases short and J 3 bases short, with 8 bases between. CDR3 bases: TGTGCCAGCAGCCGACAGGCTAATGAAAAACTGTTTTTT. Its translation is CASSRQANEKLFF.

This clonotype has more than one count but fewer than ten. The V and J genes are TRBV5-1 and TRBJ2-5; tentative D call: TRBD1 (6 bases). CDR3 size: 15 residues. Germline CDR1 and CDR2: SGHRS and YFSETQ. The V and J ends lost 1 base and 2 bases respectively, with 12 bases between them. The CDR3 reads CASSLLDSGQETQYF. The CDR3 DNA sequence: TGCGCCAGCAGCTTGTTGGACAGCGGACAAGAGACCCAGTACTTC.

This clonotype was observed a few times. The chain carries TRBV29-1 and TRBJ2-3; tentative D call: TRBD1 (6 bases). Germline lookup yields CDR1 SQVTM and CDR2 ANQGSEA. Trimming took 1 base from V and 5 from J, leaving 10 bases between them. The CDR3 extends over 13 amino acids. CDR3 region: CSVEGQGLDTQYF. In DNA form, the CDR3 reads TGCAGCGTTGAAGGGCAGGGGTTAGATACGCAGTATTTT.

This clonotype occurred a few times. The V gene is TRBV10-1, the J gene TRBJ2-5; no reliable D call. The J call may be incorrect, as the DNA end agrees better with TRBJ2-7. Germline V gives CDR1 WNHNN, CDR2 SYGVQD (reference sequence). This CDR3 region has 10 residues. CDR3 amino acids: CARELDEQYF. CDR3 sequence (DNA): TGCGCCAGGGAGCTCGACGAGCAGTACTTC.

In DNA form, the CDR3 reads TGTGCCACCAGCAGAGGTGCCGGGACCCAAGAGACCCAGTACTTC. Amino acid sequence: CATSRGAGTQETQYF. V usage is TRBV15 and J usage is TRBJ2-5; D is tentatively TRBD1 or TRBD2 (5 bases each). Germline CDR1 is LNHNV and CDR2 is YYDKDF (reference sequence). The V end lost 1 base, the J end lost 1 base, and 10 bases lay between the germline ends. The CDR3 loop spans 15 amino acids.

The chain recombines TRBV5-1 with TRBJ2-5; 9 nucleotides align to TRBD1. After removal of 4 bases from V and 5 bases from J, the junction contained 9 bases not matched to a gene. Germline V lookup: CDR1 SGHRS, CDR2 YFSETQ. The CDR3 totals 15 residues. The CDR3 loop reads CASSAGTGPSETQYF. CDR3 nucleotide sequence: TGCGCCAGCAGCGCCGGGACAGGGCCCTCTGAGACCCAGTACTTC.

This CDR3 is CSAQSGGYSNQPQHF. CDR3 DNA: TGCAGTGCCCAATCTGGGGGTTATAGCAATCAGCCCCAGCATTTT. This chain connects TRBV20-1 to TRBJ1-5; a weak D match, TRBD1 (5 bases). Germline V gives CDR1 DFQATT, CDR2 SNEGSKA (reference sequence). Trimming stripped 6 bases from V and 0 bases from J, with 15 bases between. This CDR3 comprises 15 residues.

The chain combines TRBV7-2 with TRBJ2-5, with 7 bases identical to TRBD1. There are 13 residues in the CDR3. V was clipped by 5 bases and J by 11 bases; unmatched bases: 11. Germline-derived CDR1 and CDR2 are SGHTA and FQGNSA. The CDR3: CASSRQGFYVQYF. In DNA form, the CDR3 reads TGTGCCAGCAGCCGACAGGGATTCTACGTGCAGTACTTC.

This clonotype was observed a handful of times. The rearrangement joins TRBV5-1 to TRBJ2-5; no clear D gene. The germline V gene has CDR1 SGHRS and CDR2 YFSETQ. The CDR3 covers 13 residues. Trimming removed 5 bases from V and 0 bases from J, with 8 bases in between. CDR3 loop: CASSSRDQETQYF. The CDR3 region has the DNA TGCGCCAGCAGTAGTAGGGACCAAGAGACCCAGTACTTC.

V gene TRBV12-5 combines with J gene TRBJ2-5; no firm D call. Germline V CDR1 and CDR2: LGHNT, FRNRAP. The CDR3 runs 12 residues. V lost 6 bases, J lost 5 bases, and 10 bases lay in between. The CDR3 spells CASGPSRETQYF. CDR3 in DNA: TGTGCTAGTGGCCCCTCCCGGGAGACCCAGTACTTC.

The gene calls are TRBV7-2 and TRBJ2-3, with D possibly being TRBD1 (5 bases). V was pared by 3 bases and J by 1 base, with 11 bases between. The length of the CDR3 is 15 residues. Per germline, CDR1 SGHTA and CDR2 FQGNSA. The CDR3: CASSFGGAGTDTQYF. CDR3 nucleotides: TGTGCCAGCAGCTTCGGTGGGGCCGGCACAGATACGCAGTATTTT.

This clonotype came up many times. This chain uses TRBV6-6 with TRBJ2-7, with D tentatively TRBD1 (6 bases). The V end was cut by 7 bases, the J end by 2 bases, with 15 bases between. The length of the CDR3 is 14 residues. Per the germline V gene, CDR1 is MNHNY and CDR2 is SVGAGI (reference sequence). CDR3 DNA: TGTGCCAGCAATCAACCAGGGGCTACCTACGAGCAGTACTTC. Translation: CASNQPGATYEQYF.

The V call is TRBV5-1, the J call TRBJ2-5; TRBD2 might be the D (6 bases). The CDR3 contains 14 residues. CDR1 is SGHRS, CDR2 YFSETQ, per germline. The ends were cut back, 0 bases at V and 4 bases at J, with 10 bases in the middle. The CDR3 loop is CASSLVRELETQYF. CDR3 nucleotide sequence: TGCGCCAGCAGCTTGGTTCGGGAGTTAGAGACCCAGTACTTC.